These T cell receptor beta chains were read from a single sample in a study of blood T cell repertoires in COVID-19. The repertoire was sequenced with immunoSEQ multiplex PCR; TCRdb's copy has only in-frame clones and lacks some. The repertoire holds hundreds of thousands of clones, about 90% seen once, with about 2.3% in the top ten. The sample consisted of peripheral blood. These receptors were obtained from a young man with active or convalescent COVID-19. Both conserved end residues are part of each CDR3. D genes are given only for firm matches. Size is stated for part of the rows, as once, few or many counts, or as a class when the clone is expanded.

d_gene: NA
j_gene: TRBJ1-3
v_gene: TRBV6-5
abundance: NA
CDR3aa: CASSTGRGAGNTIYF
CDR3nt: TGTGCCAGCAGCACCGGTAGGGGTGCTGGAAACACCATATATTTT

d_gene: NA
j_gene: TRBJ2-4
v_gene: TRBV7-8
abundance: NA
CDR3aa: CASSQISKRNIQYF
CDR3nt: TGTGCCAGCAGCCAAATTTCTAAGCGGAACATTCAGTACTTC

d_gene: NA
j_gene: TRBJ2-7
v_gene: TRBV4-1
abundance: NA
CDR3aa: CASSQVFSGRGIYEQYF
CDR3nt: TGCGCCAGCAGCCAAGTCTTCAGTGGTCGGGGGATCTACGAGCAGTACTTC

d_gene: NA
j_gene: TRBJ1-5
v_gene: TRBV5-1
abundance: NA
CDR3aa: CASSLNAGGNQPQHF
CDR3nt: TGCGCCAGCAGCCTCAATGCGGGTGGAAATCAGCCCCAGCATTTT

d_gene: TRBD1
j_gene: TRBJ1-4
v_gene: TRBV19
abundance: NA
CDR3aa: CASSHRGFATNEKLFF
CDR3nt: TGTGCCAGTAGCCACAGGGGATTTGCAACTAATGAAAAACTGTTTTTT

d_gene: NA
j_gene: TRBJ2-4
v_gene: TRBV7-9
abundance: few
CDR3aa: CASSRTDENIQYF
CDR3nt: TGTGCCAGCAGCCGGACAGACGAAAACATTCAGTACTTC

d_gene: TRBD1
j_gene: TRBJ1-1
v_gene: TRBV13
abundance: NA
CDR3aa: CASSLGRGQGATEAFF
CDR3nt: TGTGCCAGCAGCTTAGGCAGAGGGCAGGGGGCCACTGAAGCTTTCTTT

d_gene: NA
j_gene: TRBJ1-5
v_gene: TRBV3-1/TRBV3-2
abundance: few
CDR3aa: CASSLGSQPQHF
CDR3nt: TGTGCCAGCAGCCTCGGGTCTCAGCCCCAGCATTTT

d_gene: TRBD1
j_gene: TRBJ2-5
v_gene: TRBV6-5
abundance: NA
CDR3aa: CASRGQGQETQYF
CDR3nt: TGTGCCAGCAGGGGACAGGGACAAGAGACCCAGTACTTC

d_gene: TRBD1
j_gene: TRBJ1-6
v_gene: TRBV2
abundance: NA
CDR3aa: CASQGGQGSPLHF
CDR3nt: TGTGCCAGTCAGGGGGGCCAGGGATCACCCCTCCACTTT

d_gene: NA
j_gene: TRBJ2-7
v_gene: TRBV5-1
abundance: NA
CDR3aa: CASRRDPGAYEQYF
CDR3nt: TGCGCCAGCAGACGGGACCCGGGAGCCTACGAGCAGTACTTC

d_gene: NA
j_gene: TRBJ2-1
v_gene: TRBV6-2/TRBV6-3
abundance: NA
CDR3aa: CASSLRSLGYNEQFF
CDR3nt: TGTGCCAGCAGCCTCCGGAGCCTCGGGTACAATGAGCAGTTCTTC

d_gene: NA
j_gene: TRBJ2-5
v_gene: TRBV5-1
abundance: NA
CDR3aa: CASRVGEGHPRETQYF
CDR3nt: TGCGCCAGCAGGGTCGGGGAGGGACATCCCCGGGAGACCCAGTACTTC

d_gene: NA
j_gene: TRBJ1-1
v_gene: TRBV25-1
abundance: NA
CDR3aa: CASSVDSYLEAFF
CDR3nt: TGTGCCAGCAGTGTGGACAGCTACCTGGAAGCTTTCTTT

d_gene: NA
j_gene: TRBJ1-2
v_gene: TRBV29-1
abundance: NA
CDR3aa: CSVQTYQSWAGYTF
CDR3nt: TGCAGCGTCCAAACCTACCAGTCCTGGGCTGGCTACACCTTC

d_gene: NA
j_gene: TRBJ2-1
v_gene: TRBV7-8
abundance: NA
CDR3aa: CASSPGSEQFF
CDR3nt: TGTGCCAGCAGCCCCGGGTCCGAGCAGTTCTTC

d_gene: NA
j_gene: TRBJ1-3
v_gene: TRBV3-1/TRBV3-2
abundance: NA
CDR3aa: CASSHQGRSSGNTIYF
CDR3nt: TGTGCCAGCAGCCATCAGGGCCGAAGCTCTGGAAACACCATATATTTT

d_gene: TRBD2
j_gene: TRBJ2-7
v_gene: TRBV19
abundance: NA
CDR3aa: CASSPRTSRNYEQYF
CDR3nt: TGTGCCAGTAGTCCCAGGACTAGCAGGAACTACGAGCAGTACTTC

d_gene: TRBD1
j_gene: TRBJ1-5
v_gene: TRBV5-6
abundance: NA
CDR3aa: CASSYRGQGNQPQHF
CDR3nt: TGTGCCAGCAGCTACAGGGGGCAGGGCAATCAGCCCCAGCATTTT

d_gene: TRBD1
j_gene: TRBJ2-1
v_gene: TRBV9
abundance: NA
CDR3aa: CASSVRGDRFDEQFF
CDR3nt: TGTGCCAGCAGCGTAAGGGGGGACAGGTTCGATGAGCAGTTCTTC

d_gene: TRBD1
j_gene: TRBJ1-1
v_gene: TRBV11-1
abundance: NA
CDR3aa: CASTSPRQGGTEAFF
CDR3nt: TGTGCCAGCACTTCCCCAAGACAGGGGGGAACTGAAGCTTTCTTT

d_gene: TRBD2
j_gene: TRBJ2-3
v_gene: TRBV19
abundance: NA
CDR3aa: CASSILAGGSDTQYF
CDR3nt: TGTGCCAGTAGTATCCTAGCGGGGGGCTCAGATACGCAGTATTTT

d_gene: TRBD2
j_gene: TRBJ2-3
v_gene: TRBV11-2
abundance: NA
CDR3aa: CASSYTSGSGTDTQYF
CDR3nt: TGTGCCAGCAGCTATACTAGCGGGAGCGGCACAGATACGCAGTATTTT

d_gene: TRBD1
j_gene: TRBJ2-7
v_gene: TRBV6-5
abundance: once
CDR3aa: CASTGRTGNYEQYF
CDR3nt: TGTGCCAGCACTGGGCGGACAGGGAACTACGAGCAGTACTTC

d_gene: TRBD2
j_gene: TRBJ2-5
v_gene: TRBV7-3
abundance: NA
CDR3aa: CASSALSGQETQYF
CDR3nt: TGTGCCAGCAGCGCTCTTAGCGGGCAAGAGACCCAGTACTTC

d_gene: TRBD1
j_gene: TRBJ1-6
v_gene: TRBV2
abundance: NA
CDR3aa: CASNRQGNYNSPLHF
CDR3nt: TGTGCCAGCAATCGACAGGGGAACTATAATTCACCCCTCCACTTT

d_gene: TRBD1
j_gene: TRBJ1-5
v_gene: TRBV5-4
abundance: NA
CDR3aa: CASSLGGTGINQPQHF
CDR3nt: TGTGCCAGCAGCTTGGGAGGGACAGGCATCAATCAGCCCCAGCATTTT

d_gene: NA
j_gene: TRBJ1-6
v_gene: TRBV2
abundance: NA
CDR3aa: CASTPGTLSSYNSPLHF
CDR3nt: TGTGCCAGCACCCCCGGGACACTAAGCTCCTATAATTCACCCCTCCACTTT

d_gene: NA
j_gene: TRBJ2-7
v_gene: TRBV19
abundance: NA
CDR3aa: CASSRSGTGDYEQYF
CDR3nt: TGTGCCAGTAGTAGATCAGGAACAGGCGACTACGAGCAGTACTTC

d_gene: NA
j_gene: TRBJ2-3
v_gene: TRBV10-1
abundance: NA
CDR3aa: CASSESSHATDTQYF
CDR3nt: TGCGCCAGCAGTGAGTCCTCACACGCCACAGATACGCAGTATTTT

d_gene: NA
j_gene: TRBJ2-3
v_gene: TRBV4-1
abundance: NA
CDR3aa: CASGRPGDTQYF
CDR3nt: TGCGCCAGCGGGAGACCCGGGGATACGCAGTATTTT

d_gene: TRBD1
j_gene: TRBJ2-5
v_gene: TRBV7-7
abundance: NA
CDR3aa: CASSSQGIQGETQYF
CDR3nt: TGTGCCAGCAGCTCACAGGGGATCCAGGGGGAGACCCAGTACTTC

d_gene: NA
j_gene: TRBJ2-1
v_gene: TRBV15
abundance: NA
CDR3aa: CATSRDERGALGEQFF
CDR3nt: TGTGCCACCAGCAGAGATGAACGGGGGGCCCTCGGTGAGCAGTTCTTC

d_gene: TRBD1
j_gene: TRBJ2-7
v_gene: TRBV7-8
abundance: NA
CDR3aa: CASSLRKPGQGSSYEQYF
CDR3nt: TGTGCCAGCAGCTTAAGGAAACCGGGACAGGGATCCTCCTACGAGCAGTACTTC

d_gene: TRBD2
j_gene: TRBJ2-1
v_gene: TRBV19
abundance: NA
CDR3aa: CASSPGLAGPSYNEQFF
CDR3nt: TGTGCCAGTAGTCCCGGACTAGCGGGCCCCTCCTACAATGAGCAGTTCTTC

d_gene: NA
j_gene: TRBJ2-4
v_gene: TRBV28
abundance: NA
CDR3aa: CASSLRGQKAKNIQYF
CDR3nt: TGTGCCAGCAGTTTAAGAGGCCAAAAAGCCAAAAACATTCAGTACTTC

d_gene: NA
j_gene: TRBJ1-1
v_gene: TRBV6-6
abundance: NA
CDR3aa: CASAVSVSLFF
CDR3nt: TGTGCCAGCGCTGTAAGCGTTAGCCTTTTCTTT

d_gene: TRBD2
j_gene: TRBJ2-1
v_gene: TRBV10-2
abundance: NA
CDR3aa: CASSEGLAGITSSYNEQFF
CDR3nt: TGCGCCAGCAGTGAAGGACTAGCCGGAATCACGAGCTCCTACAATGAGCAGTTCTTC

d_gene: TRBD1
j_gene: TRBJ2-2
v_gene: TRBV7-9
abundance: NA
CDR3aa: CASSPLGQGAFGGELFF
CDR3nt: TGTGCCAGCAGCCCCCTCGGACAGGGGGCCTTTGGCGGGGAGCTGTTTTTT

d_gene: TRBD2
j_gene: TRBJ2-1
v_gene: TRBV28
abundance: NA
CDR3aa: CASGTSGKSYNEQFF
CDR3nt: TGTGCCAGCGGAACTAGCGGGAAATCCTACAATGAGCAGTTCTTC

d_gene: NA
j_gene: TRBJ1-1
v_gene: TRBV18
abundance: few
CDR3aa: CASSPRTANTEAFF
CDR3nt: TGTGCCAGCTCACCACGAACAGCGAACACTGAAGCTTTCTTT

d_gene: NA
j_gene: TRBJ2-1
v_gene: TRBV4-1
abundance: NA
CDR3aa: CASSQGEFLVSNEQFF
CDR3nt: TGCGCCAGCAGCCAAGGCGAGTTTCTCGTTTCTAATGAGCAGTTCTTC

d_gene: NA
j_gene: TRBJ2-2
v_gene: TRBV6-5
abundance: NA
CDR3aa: CASRTTGLGELFF
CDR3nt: TGTGCCAGCAGAACAACAGGTCTTGGGGAGCTGTTTTTT

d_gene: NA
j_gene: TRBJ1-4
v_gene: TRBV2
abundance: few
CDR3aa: CASRAEGMSEKLFF
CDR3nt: TGTGCCAGCAGGGCGGAGGGTATGAGTGAAAAACTGTTTTTT

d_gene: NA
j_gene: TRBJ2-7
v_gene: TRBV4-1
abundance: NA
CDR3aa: CASSQRWKAEQYF
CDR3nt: TGCGCCAGCAGCCAGCGGTGGAAGGCGGAGCAGTACTTC

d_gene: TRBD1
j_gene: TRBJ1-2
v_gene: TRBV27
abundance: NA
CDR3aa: CATKTGGLGYTF
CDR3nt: TGTGCCACCAAAACAGGGGGCCTTGGCTACACCTTC

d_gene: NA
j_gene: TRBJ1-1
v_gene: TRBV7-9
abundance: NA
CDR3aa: CASSLWAYTEAFF
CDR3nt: TGTGCCAGCAGCTTATGGGCCTACACTGAAGCTTTCTTT

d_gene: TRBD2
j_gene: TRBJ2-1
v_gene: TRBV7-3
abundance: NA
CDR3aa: CASSPYQTRTSGIGEQFF
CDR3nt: TGTGCCAGCAGCCCTTACCAGACACGGACTAGCGGGATTGGTGAGCAGTTCTTC

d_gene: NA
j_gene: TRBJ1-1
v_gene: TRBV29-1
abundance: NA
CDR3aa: CSVARRAEAFF
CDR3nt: TGCAGCGTTGCCCGGCGGGCCGAAGCTTTCTTT

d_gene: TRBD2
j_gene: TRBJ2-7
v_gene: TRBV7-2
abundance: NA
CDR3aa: CASRGGSGMKTYEQYF
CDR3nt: TGTGCCAGCAGGGGCGGGAGTGGTATGAAGACCTACGAGCAGTACTTC

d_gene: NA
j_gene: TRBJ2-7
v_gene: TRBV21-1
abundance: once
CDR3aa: CASNGLGTGLHEQYF
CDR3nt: TGTGCCAGCAATGGGTTGGGGACAGGTTTACACGAGCAGTACTTC

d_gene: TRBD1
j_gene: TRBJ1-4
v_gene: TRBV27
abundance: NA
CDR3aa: CASSLFPDRGLEKLFF
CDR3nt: TGTGCCAGCAGTTTATTCCCCGACAGGGGGCTGGAAAAACTGTTTTTT